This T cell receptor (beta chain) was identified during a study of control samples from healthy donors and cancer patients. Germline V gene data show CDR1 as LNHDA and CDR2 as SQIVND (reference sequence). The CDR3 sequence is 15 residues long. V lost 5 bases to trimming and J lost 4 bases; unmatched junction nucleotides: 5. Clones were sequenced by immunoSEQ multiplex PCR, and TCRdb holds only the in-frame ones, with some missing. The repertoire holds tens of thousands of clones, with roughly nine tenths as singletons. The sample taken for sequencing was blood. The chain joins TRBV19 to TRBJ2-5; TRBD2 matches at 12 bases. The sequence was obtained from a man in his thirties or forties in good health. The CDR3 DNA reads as TGTGCCAGTAGTGACCGACTAGCGGGAGTAGAGACCCAGTACTTC. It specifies CASSDRLAGVETQYF.